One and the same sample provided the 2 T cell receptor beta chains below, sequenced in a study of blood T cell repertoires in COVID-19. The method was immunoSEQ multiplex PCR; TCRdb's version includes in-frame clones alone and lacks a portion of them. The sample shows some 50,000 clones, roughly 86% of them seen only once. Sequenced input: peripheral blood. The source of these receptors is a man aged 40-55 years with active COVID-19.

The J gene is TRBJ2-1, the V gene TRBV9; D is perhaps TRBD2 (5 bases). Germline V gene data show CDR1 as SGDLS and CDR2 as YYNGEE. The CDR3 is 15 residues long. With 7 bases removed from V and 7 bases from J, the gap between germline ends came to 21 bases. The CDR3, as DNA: TGTGCCAGCCACAGCGGTTCGGCCGGGTGGAATGAGCAGTTCTTC. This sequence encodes CASHSGSAGWNEQFF.

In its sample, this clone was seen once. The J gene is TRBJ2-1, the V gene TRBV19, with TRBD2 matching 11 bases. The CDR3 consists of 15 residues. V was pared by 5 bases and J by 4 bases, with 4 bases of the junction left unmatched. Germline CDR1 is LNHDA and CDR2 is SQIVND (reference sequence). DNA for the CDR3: TGTGCCAGTAGTCCCGCTAGCGGGGGGTACAATGAGCAGTTCTTC. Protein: CASSPASGGYNEQFF.